The 18 T cell receptor beta chains listed next were all sequenced from one sample in a study of T cell responses to AZD1222 COVID-19 vaccine. Produced via immunoSEQ multiplex PCR; TCRdb's table is partial and in-frame only. The table records 95,000 to 150,000 clones, 85% to 90% of them present only once. This material consisted of peripheral blood, taken on day 0 of AZD1222 vaccination. These receptors all stem from an adult in good health.

The chain employs TRBV7-9 and TRBJ2-1, with 7 bases that match TRBD1. V was clipped by 5 bases and J by 2 bases; unmatched bases: 12. The germline CDR1 and CDR2 sequences are SEHNR and FQNEAQ (reference sequence). The CDR3 consists of 17 residues. The CDR3 sequence: CASSTPRNRGTYNEQFF. The CDR3 nucleotides read TGTGCCAGCAGCACCCCAAGGAACAGGGGAACCTACAATGAGCAGTTCTTC.

The J gene is TRBJ2-2, the V gene TRBV7-9; D is unresolved. The CDR3 length is 13 residues. With 5 bases removed from V and 0 bases from J, the gap between germline ends came to 4 bases. CDR1 is SEHNR and CDR2 is FQNEAQ in the germline V gene (reference sequence). The CDR3 sequence is CASSVTNTGELFF. In DNA, the CDR3 is TGTGCCAGCAGCGTGACGAACACCGGGGAGCTGTTTTTT. The variable domain in full, completed from reference TRBV7-9 and TRBJ2-2, reads DTGVSQNPRHKITKRGQNVTFRCDPISEHNRLYWYRQTLGQGPEFLTYFQNEAQLEKSRLLSDRFSAERPKGSFSTLEIQRTEQGDSAMYLCASSVTNTGELFFGEGSRLTVL.

CDR3 coding DNA: TGTGCCAGCAAAAGGGAACTAGCGGGGGCTTACGAGCAGTACTTC. Encoded protein: CASKRELAGAYEQYF. The V and J genes are TRBV6-5 and TRBJ2-7; TRBD2 agrees at 11 bases. The junction had 9 bases not matched to a gene; V was cut back by 7 bases and J by 4 bases. Germline V lookup: CDR1 MNHEY, CDR2 SVGAGI. The CDR3 length is 15 residues.

CDR3 amino acids: CASTPSRSGGLYNEQFF. The DNA for the CDR3 is TGTGCCAGTACCCCCTCCCGTAGCGGGGGGCTCTACAATGAGCAGTTCTTC. This chain links TRBV19 with TRBJ2-1, with 10 nucleotides matching TRBD2. J gave up 3 bases and V 7 bases, and 12 bases lay outside the gene matches. This CDR3 is built from 17 residues. Per germline, CDR1 LNHDA and CDR2 SQIVND (reference sequence).

This sequence joins TRBV7-3 and TRBJ1-2; maybe TRBD1 (5 bases). Trimming pared 1 base from V and 5 bases from J, leaving 17 bases between. Per germline, CDR1 SGHTA and CDR2 FQGTGA. CDR3 length: 16 residues. The DNA for the CDR3 is TGTGCCAGCAGCTTAAACTCTCTGTGGGGCCTATATGGCTACACCTTC. Its translation is CASSLNSLWGLYGYTF.

The table lists this clone with a count of one. The J gene is TRBJ2-7, the V gene TRBV7-2; perhaps TRBD1 as D (6 bases). The CDR3 runs to 18 residues. Germline CDR1 SGHTA, CDR2 FQGNSA. V was trimmed by 1 base and J by 2 bases, leaving 21 bases between them. This CDR3 reads CASSLGLRQVLSPYEQYF. The DNA of the CDR3 is TGTGCCAGCAGCTTAGGCCTCAGACAGGTTCTCTCACCCTACGAGCAGTACTTC.

The table lists this clone with a few counts. The chain links TRBV6-5 to TRBJ2-7; possible D gene TRBD2, 6 bases. CDR1 MNHEY and CDR2 SVGAGI come from the germline V gene. CDR3 size: 14 residues. V was trimmed by 6 bases and J by 0 bases, leaving 12 bases between them. This CDR3 is CASSRSGISYEQYF. The CDR3 DNA reads TGTGCCAGCAGCCGTAGCGGAATCTCCTACGAGCAGTACTTC.

J is TRBJ1-5 and V is TRBV7-2; D unresolved. Germline-derived CDR1 and CDR2 are SGHTA and FQGNSA. The CDR3 has 13 residues. V lost 4 bases to trimming and J lost 1 base, with 5 bases between them. CDR3 residues: CASSSRSNQPQHF. The CDR3 DNA sequence: TGTGCCAGCAGCTCACGGAGCAATCAGCCCCAGCATTTT.

The rearrangement joins TRBV7-2 to TRBJ2-7; possible D gene TRBD1, 5 bases. Trimming removed 1 base at V and 3 bases at J, with 10 bases between. Germline CDR1 is SGHTA and CDR2 is FQGNSA. CDR3 size: 14 residues. CDR3 in amino acids: CASSLVGRDYEQYF. The CDR3 DNA follows: TGTGCCAGCAGCTTAGTTGGCAGGGACTACGAGCAGTACTTC.

This chain links TRBV2 with TRBJ2-3; the D gene is possibly TRBD2 (7 bases). The CDR3 totals 15 residues. CDR1 and CDR2 (germline): SNHLY, FYNNEI. Between the trimmed V and J ends, which lost 2 bases and 4 bases, there was a span of 13 bases. The DNA of the CDR3 is TGTGCCAGCAGTGAACGACAGGCGGGGGCAGATACGCAGTATTTT. It is translated as CASSERQAGADTQYF.

This chain uses TRBV19 with TRBJ1-1, with D perhaps TRBD1 (5 bases). Trimming removed 4 bases at V and 3 bases at J, with 18 bases between. In germline, CDR1 is LNHDA, CDR2 SQIVND (reference sequence). This CDR3 region has 16 residues. As DNA, the CDR3 is TGTGCCAGTAGTACCCGCCAGGGAGGGCCGTACACTGAAGCTTTCTTT. This codes for CASSTRQGGPYTEAFF.

J is TRBJ2-1 and V is TRBV3-1 (or the pseudogene TRBV3-2); TRBD2 matches at 11 bases. Germline V CDR1 and CDR2: LGHDT, YNNKEL (reference sequence). The CDR3 loop spans 15 amino acids. The J segment lost 12 bases and the V segment lost 6 bases, leaving 13 bases of the junction unmatched. The CDR3 reads CASSSSGGTNRGQFF. The CDR3 DNA sequence: TGTGCCAGCAGTTCTAGCGGGGGGACTAATCGCGGGCAGTTCTTC.

The J gene is TRBJ2-7, the V gene TRBV7-8; unclear D gene. V was cut by 8 bases and J by 5 bases, with 13 bases left in between. Germline V gene sequence: CDR1 SGHVS, CDR2 FQNEAQ. The CDR3 length is 12 residues. The CDR3 loop is CASAADYDEQYF. The CDR3 DNA is TGTGCCAGCGCTGCGGATTACGACGAGCAGTACTTC.

The chain has TRBV16 and TRBJ1-1, with D uncertain. The V gene's germline CDR1 is KGHSY and CDR2 FQNENV. The ends were cut back, 0 bases at V and 1 base at J, with 6 bases in the middle. The CDR3 consists of 14 residues. For the CDR3, the DNA is TGTGCCAGCAGCCAATCCCGCAAGAACACTGAAGCTTTCTTT. Its protein is CASSQSRKNTEAFF.

The V gene is TRBV15, the J gene TRBJ1-6; D is undetermined. This CDR3 is 13 amino acids long. The V gene's germline CDR1 is LNHNV and CDR2 YYDKDF (reference sequence). The V end lost 3 bases, the J end lost 8 bases, and 8 bases lay between the germline ends. For the CDR3, the DNA is TGTGCCACCAGCAGGGGCGGTTATTCACCCCTCCACTTT. Translation gives CATSRGGYSPLHF. Full variable domain (missing parts from reference TRBV15 and TRBJ1-6): DAMVIQNPRYQVTQFGKPVTLSCSQTLNHNVMYWYQQKSSQAPKLLFHYYDKDFNNEADTPDNFQSRRPNTSFCFLDIRSPGLGDTAMYLCATSRGGYSPLHFGNGTRLTVT.

The chain combines TRBV6-2 or TRBV6-3 with TRBJ1-1, with 7 bases matching TRBD1. J lost 7 bases, V lost 2 bases, and 7 bases had no gene match. The CDR3 contains 14 residues. Germline V gene sequence: CDR1 MNHEY, CDR2 SVGEGT. CDR3 loop: CASSYEGTVFEAFF. In DNA, the CDR3 is TGTGCCAGCAGTTACGAGGGGACAGTCTTTGAAGCTTTCTTT.

The chain combines TRBV28 with TRBJ2-7; D might be TRBD1 or TRBD2, each matching 5 bases. The germline V gene has CDR1 MDHEN and CDR2 SYDVKM. The CDR3 has 12 residues. V was shortened by 8 bases and J by 1 base, with 9 bases between the two germline ends. DNA of the CDR3: TGTGCCAGCGGGACGCATTCCTACGAGCAGTACTTC. This gives the protein CASGTHSYEQYF.

The CDR3 sequence is CASSPPNSGNTIYF. The CDR3 bases are TGTGCCAGCTCCCCGCCGAACTCTGGAAACACCATATATTTT. The gene calls are TRBV18 and TRBJ1-3; unclear D gene. This CDR3 has 14 amino acids. V shed 6 bases and J shed 0 bases, with 9 bases lying between them. Germline V CDR1 and CDR2: KGHSH, LQKENI.